This T cell receptor beta chain was documented in a study of T cell responses to AZD1222 COVID-19 vaccine. The CDR3 contains 14 residues. J gave up 2 bases and V 3 bases, and 3 bases lay outside the gene matches. Germline V CDR1 and CDR2: LGHNT, FRNRAP. The method was immunoSEQ multiplex PCR; TCRdb's version includes in-frame clones alone and lacks a portion of them. The sample records some 80,000 clones, 86% being singletons. Findings and limits, study-wide: The number of AZD1222 recipients seropositive at baseline was only five or six. Repertoire samples came only from after the peak T cell response.

About this clone itself: Its antigen remains unidentified.

The chain recombines TRBV12-5 with TRBJ2-5, with TRBD1 matching over 7 bases. The sequenced sample was peripheral blood, obtained on day 0 of AZD1222 vaccination. This clonotype originated in an adult in good health. CDR3 nucleotide sequence: TGTGCTAGTGGTTTAGGGGGCGCGCAAGAGACCCAGTACTTC. Protein product: CASGLGGAQETQYF.